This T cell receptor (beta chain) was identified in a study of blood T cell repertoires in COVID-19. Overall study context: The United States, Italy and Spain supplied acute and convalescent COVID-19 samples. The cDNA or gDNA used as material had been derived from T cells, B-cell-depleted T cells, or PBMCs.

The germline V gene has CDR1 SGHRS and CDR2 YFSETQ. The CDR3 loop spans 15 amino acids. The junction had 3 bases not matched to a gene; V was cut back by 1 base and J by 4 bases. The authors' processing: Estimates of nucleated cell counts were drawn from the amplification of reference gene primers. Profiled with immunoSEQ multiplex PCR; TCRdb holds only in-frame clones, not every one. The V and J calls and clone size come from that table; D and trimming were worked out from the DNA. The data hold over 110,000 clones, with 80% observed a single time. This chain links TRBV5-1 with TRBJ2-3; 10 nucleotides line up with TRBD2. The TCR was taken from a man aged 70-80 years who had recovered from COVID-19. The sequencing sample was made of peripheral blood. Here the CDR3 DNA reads TGCGCCAGCAGCTTGCTAGCGGGAGTACCAGATACGCAGTATTTT. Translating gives CASSLLAGVPDTQYF.